This T cell receptor (beta chain) was sequenced for a study of cytomegalovirus exposure and HLA in healthy donors. The germline V gene has CDR1 LNHDA and CDR2 SQIVND (reference sequence). V lost 6 bases, J lost 5 bases, and 11 bases stayed unmatched. The CDR3 contains 15 residues. It was with 60 Vbeta and 13 Jbeta primers that the PCR ran. Using immunoSEQ multiplex PCR, the repertoire was profiled, and TCRdb retains in-frame clones only, with some absent. Among under 200,000 clones listed, 73% were seen once. The sequenced sample consisted of PBMCs. The rearrangement links TRBV19 to TRBJ2-5; TRBD1 aligns across 8 bases. The receptor was derived from a woman between 18 and 29 years old in good health and CMV-seropositive. As DNA, the CDR3 is TGTGCCAGTAGAGGGGGACAGGCCACTGTGGAGACCCAGTACTTC. As protein: CASRGGQATVETQYF.